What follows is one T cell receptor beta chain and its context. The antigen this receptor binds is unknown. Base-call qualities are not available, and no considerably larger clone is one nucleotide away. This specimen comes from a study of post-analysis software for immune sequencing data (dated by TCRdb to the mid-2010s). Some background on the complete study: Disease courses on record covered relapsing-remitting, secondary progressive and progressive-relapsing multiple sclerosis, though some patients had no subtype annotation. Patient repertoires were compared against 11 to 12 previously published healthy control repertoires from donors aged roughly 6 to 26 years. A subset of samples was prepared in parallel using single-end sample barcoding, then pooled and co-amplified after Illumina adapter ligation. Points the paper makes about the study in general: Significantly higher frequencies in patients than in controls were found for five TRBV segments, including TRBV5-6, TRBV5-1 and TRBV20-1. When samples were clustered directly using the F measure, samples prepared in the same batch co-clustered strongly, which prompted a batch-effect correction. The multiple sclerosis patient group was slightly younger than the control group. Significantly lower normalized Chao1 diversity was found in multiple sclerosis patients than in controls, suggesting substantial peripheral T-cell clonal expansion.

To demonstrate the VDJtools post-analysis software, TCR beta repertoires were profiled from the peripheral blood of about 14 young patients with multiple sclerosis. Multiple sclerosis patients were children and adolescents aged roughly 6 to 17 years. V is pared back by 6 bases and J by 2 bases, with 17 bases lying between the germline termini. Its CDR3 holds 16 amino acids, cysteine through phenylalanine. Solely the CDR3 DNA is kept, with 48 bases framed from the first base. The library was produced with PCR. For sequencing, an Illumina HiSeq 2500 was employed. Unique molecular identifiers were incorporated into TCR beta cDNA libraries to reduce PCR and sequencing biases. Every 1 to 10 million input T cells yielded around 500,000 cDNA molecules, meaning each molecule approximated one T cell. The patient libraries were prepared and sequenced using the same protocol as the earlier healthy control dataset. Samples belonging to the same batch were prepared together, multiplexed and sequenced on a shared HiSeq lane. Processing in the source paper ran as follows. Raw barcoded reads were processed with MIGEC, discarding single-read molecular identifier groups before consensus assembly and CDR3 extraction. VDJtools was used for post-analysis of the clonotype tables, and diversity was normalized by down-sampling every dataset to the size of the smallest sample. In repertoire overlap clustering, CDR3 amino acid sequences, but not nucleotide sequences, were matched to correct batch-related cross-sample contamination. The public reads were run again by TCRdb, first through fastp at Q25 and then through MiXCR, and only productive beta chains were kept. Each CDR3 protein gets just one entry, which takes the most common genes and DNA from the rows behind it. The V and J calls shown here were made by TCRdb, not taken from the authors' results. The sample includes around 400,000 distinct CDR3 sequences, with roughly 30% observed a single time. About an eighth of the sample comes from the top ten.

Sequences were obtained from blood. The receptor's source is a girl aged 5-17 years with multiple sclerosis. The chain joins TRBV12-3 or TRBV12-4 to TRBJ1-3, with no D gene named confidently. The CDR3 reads CASRAVSGQTGNTIYF. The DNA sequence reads TGTGCCAGCAGGGCCGTATCGGGCCAGACTGGAAACACCATATATTTT.